The rows below give T cell receptor beta chains drawn from one sample of a study of cytomegalovirus exposure and HLA in healthy donors. The data were produced by immunoSEQ multiplex PCR, yet TCRdb's version contains in-frame clones alone and is incomplete. The repertoire holds 100,000 to 150,000 clones, with more than 70% as singletons. The specimen was PBMCs. The receptor set was obtained from a man aged 25 to 40 in good health and CMV-seronegative. Each CDR3 is given with its conserved first and last residue. D genes are given only for firm matches.

NA NA TRBV4-2 15 CASSPFHRSTYEQYF
TRBJ1-1 NA TRBV18 14 CASSRAGRDTEAFF
TRBJ2-3 NA TRBV7-9 13 CASSFSGTDTQYF
NA TRBD2 TRBV4-1 18 CASTPQSTSGGVSYEQYF
TRBJ2-1 TRBD2 TRBV7-8 15 CASSLRLAGYNEQFF
TRBJ2-1 TRBD2 TRBV6-6 16 CASSPAEAGGPHEQFF
TRBJ2-5 TRBD2 TRBV28 15 CASSHTTGGQETQYF
TRBJ1-1 NA TRBV4-1 17 CASSQDRVSRVGTEAFF
TRBJ1-6 NA TRBV7-3 13 CASSLGPQSPLHF
TRBJ1-2 TRBD1 TRBV14 17 CASSQDIRPGGDYGYTF